Listed here are 23 T cell receptor beta chains from one sample, sequenced in a study of T cells in Graves' hyperthyroidism and ophthalmopathy. Template material for amplifying TCR beta CDR3 regions consisted of RNA transcripts. First-round RT-PCR with HTBI primers amplified the TCR CDR3 region. TCRdb re-analysed the multiplex PCR reads in MiXCR, keeping a single row per CDR3 protein. The sample lists 350,000 or so distinct CDR3 sequences; about a sixth were seen once. The sequenced sample consisted of blood. The receptors shown here come from a middle-aged woman with Graves' ophthalmopathy.

This clonotype was observed many times. The chain has TRBV28 and TRBJ1-2; TRBD1 agrees at 7 bases. The V and J ends lost 4 bases and 2 bases, in that order; junction bases with no gene match: 13. The CDR3 has 17 amino acids. The V gene's germline CDR1 is MDHEN and CDR2 SYDVKM. The CDR3 DNA sequence: TGTGCCAGCAGTTCTCCCGGGGGAGGACAGGTGAACTATGGCTACACCTTC. It translates to CASSSPGGGQVNYGYTF.

The sample holds a few counts of this clonotype. One end of the junction varies from germline; a read error may be responsible. J is TRBJ2-2 and V is TRBV12-3 or TRBV12-4, with 8 bases that match TRBD1. The CDR3 extends over 15 amino acids. For the CDR3, the DNA is TGTGCCAGCAGTTTAATGGGACAGGACACCGGGGAGCTGCTTTTT. Translating it yields CASSLMGQDTGELLF.

At least ten counts were recorded for this clonotype. V gene TRBV5-1 combines with J gene TRBJ1-3; D gene unclear. The V end lost 3 bases, the J end lost 2 bases, and 6 bases lay between the germline ends. The CDR3 has 13 amino acids. Germline values: CDR1 SGHRS, CDR2 YFSETQ. The CDR3 sequence is CASSSTPGNTIYF. CDR3 nucleotide sequence: TGCGCCAGCAGCTCGACCCCTGGAAACACCATATATTTT.

This clonotype was seen repeatedly, ten times or more. The chain uses TRBV12-3 or TRBV12-4 and TRBJ1-5; D is uncertain. The V and J ends lost 6 bases and 4 bases respectively, with 16 bases between them. The CDR3 sequence is 15 residues long. The CDR3, as DNA: TGTGCCAGCAGGTCGAGGGTAATGAAAAATCAGCCCCAGCATTTT. Amino acid sequence: CASRSRVMKNQPQHF.

This clonotype has ten or more counts. The chain couples TRBV7-3 to TRBJ1-5, with D unclear. Trimming removed 8 bases from V and 4 bases from J, with 21 bases in between. Germline-derived CDR1 and CDR2 are SGHTA and FQGTGA. The CDR3 sequence is 16 residues long. This CDR3 reads CASGLQLLSGNQPQHF. Written as DNA, the CDR3 is TGTGCCAGCGGGCTCCAACTCCTAAGCGGGAATCAGCCCCAGCATTTT.

In its sample, this clonotype was seen a few times. The chain uses TRBV20-1 and TRBJ2-5; possibly TRBD1 for D (6 bases). There are 14 residues in the CDR3. V was cut by 7 bases and J by 4 bases, with 19 bases left in between. Germline V gives CDR1 DFQATT, CDR2 SNEGSKA (reference sequence). The CDR3, as DNA: TGCAGTGTCAGGGGATTGGGCAAAAGAGAGACCCAGTACTTC. As protein: CSVRGLGKRETQYF.

In its sample, this clonotype was seen a few times. The V call is TRBV4-1, the J call TRBJ1-5, with D unclear. Germline lookup yields CDR1 MGHRA and CDR2 YSYEKL. This CDR3 has 16 residues. The V end was cut by 4 bases, the J end by 0 bases, with 13 bases between. CDR3 in amino acids: CASSPSGSYSNQPQHF. DNA for the CDR3: TGCGCCAGCAGCCCGTCTGGGAGTTATAGCAATCAGCCCCAGCATTTT.

This clonotype was recorded many times. The V call is TRBV5-1, the J call TRBJ2-7; D is unclear. V was trimmed by 1 base and J by 6 bases, leaving 14 bases between them. CDR3 size: 14 residues. Germline V gene data show CDR1 as SGHRS and CDR2 as YFSETQ. CDR3 loop: CASSLSRLGIEQYF. The DNA for the CDR3 is TGCGCCAGCAGCTTGTCTCGTCTGGGGATCGAGCAGTACTTC.

At least ten counts were recorded for this clonotype. The chain is built from TRBV10-1 and TRBJ2-7; D is perhaps TRBD1 (5 bases). From germline, CDR1 is WNHNN and CDR2 SYGVQD (reference sequence). The CDR3 covers 14 residues. V was clipped by 2 bases and J by 2 bases, with 10 bases between them. This CDR3 is CASSEVGHTYEQYF. CDR3 DNA: TGCGCCAGCAGTGAGGTAGGACATACCTACGAGCAGTACTTC.

The table lists this clonotype with many counts. The chain combines TRBV27 with TRBJ1-1; D unresolved. Trimming removed 10 bases at V and 3 bases at J, with 9 bases between. The CDR3 is made up of 11 amino acids. Looked up from germline, CDR1 is MNHEY and CDR2 is SMNVEV (reference sequence). Written as DNA, the CDR3 is TGTGCCACCGCGGGGTACACTGAAGCTTTCTTT. Its translation is CATAGYTEAFF.

This clonotype showed up many times. In DNA, the CDR3 is TGTGCCACCTCAAGGGACCTGAACACTGAAGCTTTCTTT. It codes for CATSRDLNTEAFF. The chain joins TRBV19 to TRBJ1-1, with D possibly matching TRBD1 (5 bases). The CDR3 extends over 13 amino acids. The V gene lost 10 bases and the J gene lost 0 bases, with 12 bases spanning the gap. The germline V gene encodes CDR1 LNHDA and CDR2 SQIVND (reference sequence).

The table lists this clonotype with many counts. The chain uses TRBV2 and TRBJ1-1; TRBD1 aligns across 7 bases. Germline V gene data show CDR1 as SNHLY and CDR2 as FYNNEI. V gave up 3 bases and J gave up 2 bases; unmatched junction bases: 3. The length of the CDR3 is 14 residues. CDR3 bases: TGTGCCAGCAGTGACCGACAGGGCAACACTGAAGCTTTCTTT. Encoded protein: CASSDRQGNTEAFF.

This clonotype was observed at least ten times. The J gene is TRBJ1-5, the V gene TRBV19, with 7 bases fitting TRBD1. The length of the CDR3 is 16 residues. J lost 9 bases, V lost 5 bases, and 16 bases had no gene match. Germline V gene data show CDR1 as LNHDA and CDR2 as SQIVND (reference sequence). The CDR3: CASSSQLTGPLRPQHF. The CDR3 DNA reads as TGTGCCAGTAGTTCCCAGCTGACAGGGCCTTTGAGGCCCCAGCATTTT.

This clonotype has a count of ten or more. The chain combines TRBV20-1 with TRBJ2-4, with 8 positions matching TRBD2. The V gene's germline CDR1 is DFQATT and CDR2 SNEGSKA (reference sequence). The length of the CDR3 is 12 residues. V was pared by 4 bases and J by 8 bases, with 4 bases of the junction left unmatched. CDR3: CSATGTSYIQYF. The DNA of the CDR3 is TGCAGTGCTACCGGGACTAGTTACATTCAGTACTTC.

This clonotype was observed at least ten times. V gene TRBV12-3 or TRBV12-4 combines with J gene TRBJ2-2; TRBD1 agrees at 10 bases. CDR3 length: 16 residues. Germline trimming cut 7 bases from V and 7 bases from J; bases unmatched to any gene: 12. CDR3 sequence: CASTSAGGQGIGELFF. CDR3 nucleotides: TGTGCCAGCACATCCGCTGGGGGACAGGGGATCGGGGAGCTGTTTTTT.

This clonotype appeared many times. This sequence joins TRBV6-5 and TRBJ1-5; 8 bases match TRBD1. The CDR3 covers 16 residues. V was clipped by 6 bases and J by 3 bases; unmatched bases: 10. Germline CDR1 and CDR2: MNHEY and SVGAGI. CDR3 amino acids: CASSPISGQDNQPQHF. The CDR3 DNA sequence: TGTGCCAGCAGCCCTATCTCGGGACAGGACAATCAGCCCCAGCATTTT.

This clonotype was recorded at least ten times. The CDR3 is CASNQGQGVQETQYF. The DNA for the CDR3 is TGTGCCAGCAACCAGGGACAGGGGGTCCAAGAGACCCAGTACTTC. V and J are TRBV2 and TRBJ2-5; 11 bases agree with TRBD1. The CDR3 spans 15 residues. Germline V gives CDR1 SNHLY, CDR2 FYNNEI. With 7 bases clipped from V and 1 base from J, the junction kept 5 bases outside the gene matches.

The chain joins TRBV20-1 to TRBJ2-7; 8 nucleotides line up with TRBD1. The V gene's germline CDR1 is DFQATT and CDR2 SNEGSKA (reference sequence). Germline trimming cut 6 bases from V and 5 bases from J; bases unmatched to any gene: 9. The CDR3 totals 13 residues. DNA for the CDR3: TGCAGTGCCATCGGACAGGGAACCCACGAGCAGTACTTC. It translates to CSAIGQGTHEQYF.

This clonotype was detected many times. This chain uses TRBV25-1 with TRBJ1-2, with D possibly TRBD1 on 5 matching bases. The CDR3 is made up of 14 amino acids. Trimming removed 1 base from V and 7 bases from J, with 13 bases in between. CDR1 is MGHDK and CDR2 is SYGVNS in the germline V gene. CDR3 sequence (DNA): TGTGCCAGCAGTGAATCGTGGGGGGTCGGTGGCTACACCTTC. Encoded protein: CASSESWGVGGYTF.

At least ten counts were recorded for this clonotype. This chain uses TRBV5-1 with TRBJ1-1; D uncertain. The ends were cut back, 4 bases at V and 0 bases at J, with 7 bases in the middle. Germline CDR1 and CDR2: SGHRS and YFSETQ. This CDR3 is built from 13 residues. CDR3 coding DNA: TGCGCCAGCAGCAAAACACTGAACACTGAAGCTTTCTTT. As protein: CASSKTLNTEAFF.

This clonotype was picked up many times. The chain carries TRBV29-1 and TRBJ1-1; D might be TRBD1 (6 bases). The germline gives CDR1 SQVTM, CDR2 ANQGSEA. V was trimmed by 4 bases and J by 4 bases, leaving 13 bases between them. This CDR3 is built from 13 residues. CDR3 nucleotides: TGCAGCGTTGGGAAGGGGGTCGGCACTGAAGCTTTCTTT. This codes for CSVGKGVGTEAFF.

This clonotype was seen repeatedly, ten times or more. The chain joins TRBV20-1 to TRBJ2-5, with 8 bases that match TRBD2. The V segment lost 3 bases and the J segment 5 bases; nucleotides outside the gene matches: 11. Germline CDR1 DFQATT, CDR2 SNEGSKA (reference sequence). The CDR3 has 15 residues. The CDR3 DNA reads as TGCAGTGCTAGTCAGGGTCTAGCGGGTCCGGAGACCCAGTACTTC. Residues: CSASQGLAGPETQYF.

This clonotype was counted at least ten times. This chain links TRBV5-1 with TRBJ1-1, with 7 bases that match TRBD1. Germline values: CDR1 SGHRS, CDR2 YFSETQ. The CDR3 extends over 14 amino acids. The trim removed 2 bases at V and 3 bases at J, leaving 4 bases unmatched. Here the CDR3 reads CASSFRTGDTEAFF. The CDR3 nucleotides read TGCGCCAGCAGCTTTCGAACAGGGGACACTGAAGCTTTCTTT.